The T cell receptor (beta chain) under discussion was sequenced for a study of blood T cell repertoires in COVID-19. Study information: Some COVID-19 samples were acute and others convalescent; all came from the United States, Italy and Spain. PBMCs, B-cell-depleted T cells, or T cells were the source of the cDNA or gDNA that made up the material.

This clone was observed a handful of times. Germline-derived CDR1 and CDR2 are SGHRS and YFSETQ. Trimming left V 1 base short and J 2 bases short, with 12 bases between. The CDR3 covers 15 residues. Authors' data handling: Quantification of nucleated cells was approximated via reference gene primer amplification. Method: immunoSEQ multiplex PCR; TCRdb's copy keeps in-frame clones and lacks some. Clone size and V and J calls were adopted from that table, with D and trimming inferred from the DNA. This table has about 180,000 clones, roughly 84% appearing once. The clonotype comes from a woman of 80 years or more with active or convalescent COVID-19. The V and J genes are TRBV5-1 and TRBJ1-1, with D possibly TRBD1 on 6 matching bases. Source material: peripheral blood. The CDR3 DNA reads as TGCGCCAGCAGCTTGCGGGGGGGCCTCAACACTGAAGCTTTCTTT. Its translation is CASSLRGGLNTEAFF.